This T cell receptor (beta chain) derives from a study of shared clonotypes between healthy human individuals. Study-level information: CD8 memory received one plate per donor, CD8 naive two, CD4 memory three and CD4 naive three.

Looked up from germline, CDR1 is SQVTM and CDR2 is ANQGSEA. Trimming stripped 4 bases from V and 1 base from J, with 15 bases between. The CDR3 totals 15 residues. Whole-study findings and limits: Among non-shared clonotypes, generation probabilities were lower than among those shared by all four donors.

In the case of this clone: Its specificity is unknown.

Sequencing was at deep level. Measured with immunoSEQ multiplex PCR; TCRdb has only the in-frame clones, and not every one. The repertoire has hundreds of thousands of clones, over 90% of them found once; the top ten carry approximately 25%. The naive CD8 population came from CD45RO-negative cells selected for CCR7, without terminally differentiated effector memory CD45RA+ cells. Adult donors, all healthy and HIV-negative, had no recent acute infections or vaccinations. Source material: naive CD8+ T cells sorted from blood. The TCR comes from a man between 25 and 39 years old in good health. The chain combines TRBV29-1 with TRBJ2-3, with a weak D call TRBD2 (5 bases). CDR3 residues: CSVVDRAGRTDTQYF. The DNA of the CDR3 is TGCAGCGTTGTGGACCGCGCGGGTCGCACAGATACGCAGTATTTT.